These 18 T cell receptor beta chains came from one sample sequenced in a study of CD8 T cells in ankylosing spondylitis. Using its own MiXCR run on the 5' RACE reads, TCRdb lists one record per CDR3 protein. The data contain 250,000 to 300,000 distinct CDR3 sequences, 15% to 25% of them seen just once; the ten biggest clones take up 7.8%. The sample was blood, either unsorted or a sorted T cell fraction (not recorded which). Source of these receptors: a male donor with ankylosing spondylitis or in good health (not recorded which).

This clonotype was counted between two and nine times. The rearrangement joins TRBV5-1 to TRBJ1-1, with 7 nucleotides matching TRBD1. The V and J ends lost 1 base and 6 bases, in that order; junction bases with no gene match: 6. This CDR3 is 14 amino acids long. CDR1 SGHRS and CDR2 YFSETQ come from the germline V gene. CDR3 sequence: CASSLSLGTAEAFF. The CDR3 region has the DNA TGCGCCAGCAGCTTGTCTTTAGGGACAGCTGAAGCTTTCTTT.

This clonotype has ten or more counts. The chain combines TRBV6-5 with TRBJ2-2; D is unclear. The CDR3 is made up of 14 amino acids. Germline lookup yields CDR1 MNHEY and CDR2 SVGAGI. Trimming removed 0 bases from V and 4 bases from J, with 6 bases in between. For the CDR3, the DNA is TGTGCCAGCAGTTACTCTAGAACCACCGGGGAGCTGTTTTTT. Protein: CASSYSRTTGELFF.

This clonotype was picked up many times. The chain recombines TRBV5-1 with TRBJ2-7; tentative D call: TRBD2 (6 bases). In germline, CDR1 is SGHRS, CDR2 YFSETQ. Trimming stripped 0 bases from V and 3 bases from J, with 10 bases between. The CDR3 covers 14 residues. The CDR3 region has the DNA TGCGCCAGCAGCTTGGAAACGGGAGTCTACGAGCAGTACGTC. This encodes CASSLETGVYEQYV.

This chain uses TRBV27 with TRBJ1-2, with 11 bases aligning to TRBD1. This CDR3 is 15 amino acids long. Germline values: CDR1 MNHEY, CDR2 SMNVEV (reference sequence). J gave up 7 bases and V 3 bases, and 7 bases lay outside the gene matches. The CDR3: CASSLEGQGAAGYTF. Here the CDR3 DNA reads TGTGCCAGCAGTTTGGAAGGACAGGGGGCGGCTGGCTACACCTTC.

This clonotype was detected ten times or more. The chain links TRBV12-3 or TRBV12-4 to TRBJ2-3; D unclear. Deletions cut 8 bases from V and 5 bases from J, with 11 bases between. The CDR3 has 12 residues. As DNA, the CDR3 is TGTGCCAGCGACCCGGCGAGAGATACGCAGTATTTT. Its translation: CASDPARDTQYF.

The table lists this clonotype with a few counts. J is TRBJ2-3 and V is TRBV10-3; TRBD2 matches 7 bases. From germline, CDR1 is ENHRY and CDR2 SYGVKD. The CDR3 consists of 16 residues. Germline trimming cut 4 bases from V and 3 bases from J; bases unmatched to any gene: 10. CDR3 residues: CAISGNLAEPTDTQYF. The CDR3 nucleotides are TGTGCCATCAGTGGCAACCTAGCGGAACCAACAGATACGCAGTATTTT.

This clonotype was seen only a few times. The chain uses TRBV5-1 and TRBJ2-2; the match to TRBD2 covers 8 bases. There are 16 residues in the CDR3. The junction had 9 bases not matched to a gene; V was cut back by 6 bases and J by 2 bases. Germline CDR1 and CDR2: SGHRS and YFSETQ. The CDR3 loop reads CASKGISGSNTGELFF. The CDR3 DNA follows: TGCGCCAGCAAGGGAATCAGCGGGAGCAACACCGGGGAGCTGTTTTTT.

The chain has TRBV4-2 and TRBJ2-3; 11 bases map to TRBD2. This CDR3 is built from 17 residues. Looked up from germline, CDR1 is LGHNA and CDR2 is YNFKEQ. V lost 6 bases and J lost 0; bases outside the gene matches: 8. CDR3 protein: CASSQLAGGASTDTQYF. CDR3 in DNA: TGTGCCAGCAGTCAGCTAGCGGGGGGTGCGAGCACAGATACGCAGTATTTT.

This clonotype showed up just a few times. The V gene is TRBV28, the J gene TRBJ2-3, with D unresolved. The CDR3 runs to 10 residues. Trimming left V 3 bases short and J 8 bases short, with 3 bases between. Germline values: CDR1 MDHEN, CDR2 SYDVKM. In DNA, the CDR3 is TGTGCCAGCAGTTTGGGTACGCAGTATTTT. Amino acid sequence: CASSLGTQYF.

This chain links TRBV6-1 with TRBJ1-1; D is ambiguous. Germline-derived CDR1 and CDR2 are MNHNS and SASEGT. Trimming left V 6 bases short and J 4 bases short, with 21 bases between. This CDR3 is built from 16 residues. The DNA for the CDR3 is TGTGCCAGCAGCTCCCACATGACCGGGCGGGGCACTGAAGCTTTCTTT. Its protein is CASSSHMTGRGTEAFF.

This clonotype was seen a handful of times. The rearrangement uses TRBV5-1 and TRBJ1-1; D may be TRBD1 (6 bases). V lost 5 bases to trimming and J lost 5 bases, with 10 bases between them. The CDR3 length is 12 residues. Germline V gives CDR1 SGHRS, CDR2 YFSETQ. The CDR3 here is CASRGGKTEAFF. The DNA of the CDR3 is TGCGCCAGCAGAGGGGGGAAGACTGAAGCTTTCTTT. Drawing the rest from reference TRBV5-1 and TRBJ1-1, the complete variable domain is KAGVTQTPRYLIKTRGQQVTLSCSPISGHRSVSWYQQTPGQGLQFLFEYFSETQRNKGNFPGRFSGRQFSNSRSEMNVSTLELGDSALYLCASRGGKTEAFFGQGTRLTVV.

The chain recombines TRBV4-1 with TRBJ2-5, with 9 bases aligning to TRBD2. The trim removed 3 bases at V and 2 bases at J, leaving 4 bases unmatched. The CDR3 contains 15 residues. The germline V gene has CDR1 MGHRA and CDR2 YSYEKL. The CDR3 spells CASSHGLAFQETQYF. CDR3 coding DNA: TGCGCCAGCAGCCACGGACTAGCGTTTCAAGAGACCCAGTACTTC.

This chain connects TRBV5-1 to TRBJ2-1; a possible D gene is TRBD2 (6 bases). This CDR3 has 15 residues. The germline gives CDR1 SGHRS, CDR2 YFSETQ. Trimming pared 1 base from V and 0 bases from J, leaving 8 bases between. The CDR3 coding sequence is TGCGCCAGCAGCTTGACGGGGGTCTCCTACAATGAGCAGTTCTTC. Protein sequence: CASSLTGVSYNEQFF.

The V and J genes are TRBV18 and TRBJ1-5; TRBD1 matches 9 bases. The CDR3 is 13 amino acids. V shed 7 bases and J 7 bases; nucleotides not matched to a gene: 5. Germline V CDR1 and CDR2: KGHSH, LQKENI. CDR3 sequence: CASLQDRGQPQHF. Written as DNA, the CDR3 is TGTGCCAGCTTACAGGACAGGGGCCAGCCCCAGCATTTT.

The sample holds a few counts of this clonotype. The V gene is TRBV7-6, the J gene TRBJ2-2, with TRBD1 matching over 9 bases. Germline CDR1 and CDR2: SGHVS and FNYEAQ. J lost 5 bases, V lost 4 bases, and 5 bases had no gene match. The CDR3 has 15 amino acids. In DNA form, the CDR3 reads TGTGCCAGCAGCTCCGGACAGGGGTGGACCGGGGAGCTGTTTTTT. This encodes CASSSGQGWTGELFF.

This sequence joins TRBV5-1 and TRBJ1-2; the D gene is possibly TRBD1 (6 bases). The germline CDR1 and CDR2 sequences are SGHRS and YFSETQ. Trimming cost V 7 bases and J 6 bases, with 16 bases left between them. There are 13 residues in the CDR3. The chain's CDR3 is CASGTGGGDGYTF. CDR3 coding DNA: TGCGCCAGCGGCACCGGGGGCGGCGATGGCTACACCTTC.

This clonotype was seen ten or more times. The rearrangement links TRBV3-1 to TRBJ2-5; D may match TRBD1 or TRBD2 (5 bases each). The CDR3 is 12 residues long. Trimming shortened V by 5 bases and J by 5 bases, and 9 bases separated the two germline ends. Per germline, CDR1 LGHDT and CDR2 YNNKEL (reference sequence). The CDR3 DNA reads TGTGCCAGCAGCGGGGGATACGAGACCCAGTACTTC. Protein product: CASSGGYETQYF.

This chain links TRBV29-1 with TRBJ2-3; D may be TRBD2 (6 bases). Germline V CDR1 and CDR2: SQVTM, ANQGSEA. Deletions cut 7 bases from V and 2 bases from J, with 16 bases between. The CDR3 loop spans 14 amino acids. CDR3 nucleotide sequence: TGCAGCGCCCCACTAGCAAGTCACACAGATACGCAGTATTTT. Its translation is CSAPLASHTDTQYF.